These 27 T cell receptor beta chains came from one sample sequenced in a study of blood T cell repertoires in COVID-19. Using immunoSEQ multiplex PCR, the repertoire was profiled, and TCRdb retains in-frame clones only, with some absent. The data show approximately 250,000 clones, around 90% seen once. The sequenced sample was peripheral blood. These TCRs come from a woman aged 70-85 years with COVID-19, enrolled during active disease.

A few counts support this clone. The chain combines TRBV4-3 with TRBJ1-1; the D gene is possibly TRBD1 (5 bases). V was shortened by 2 bases and J by 3 bases, with 10 bases between the two germline ends. Looked up from germline, CDR1 is LGHNA and CDR2 is YSLEER. This CDR3 is built from 14 residues. The CDR3 loop is CASSQPDRDTEAFF. The CDR3 DNA is TGCGCCAGCAGCCAACCTGACAGAGACACTGAAGCTTTCTTT.

The table lists this clone with a few counts. The V gene is TRBV2, the J gene TRBJ2-1; 11 nucleotides line up with TRBD2. The J segment lost 6 bases and the V segment lost 4 bases, leaving 20 bases of the junction unmatched. CDR3 size: 20 residues. From germline, CDR1 is SNHLY and CDR2 FYNNEI. The CDR3 region has the DNA TGTGCCAGCAGTGGGGGCAGAGCTAGACTAGCGGGAAGGTCGGTCAATGAGCAGTTCTTC. It translates to CASSGGRARLAGRSVNEQFF.

DNA for the CDR3: TGCGCCAGCAGCCAAAGCCCAGGGGGCGTTAATCAGCCCCAGCATTTT. It specifies CASSQSPGGVNQPQHF. The rearrangement joins TRBV4-1 to TRBJ1-5; 8 bases are a match to TRBD1. Germline V gene sequence: CDR1 MGHRA, CDR2 YSYEKL. The CDR3 consists of 16 residues. J gave up 4 bases and V 2 bases, and 7 bases lay outside the gene matches.

This clone was seen a single time. As DNA, the CDR3 is TGTGCCAGCAAAGGGGGTCCTATCCAAGGAAGCGCGCGTGAAAAACTGTTTTTT. Translating it yields CASKGGPIQGSAREKLFF. V is TRBV19 and J is TRBJ1-4; perhaps TRBD1 as D (6 bases). Per the germline V gene, CDR1 is LNHDA and CDR2 is SQIVND (reference sequence). V dropped 9 bases and J dropped 7 bases, with 30 bases sitting between them. This CDR3 contains 18 residues.

V is TRBV23-1 and J is TRBJ2-1, with 12 bases identical to TRBD2. TRBV23-1 is an ORF for which the function is uncertain. V gave up 8 bases and J gave up 7 bases; unmatched junction bases: 6. The CDR3 covers 14 residues. The CDR3 sequence is CASGPSGGGNEQFF. For the CDR3, the DNA is TGCGCCAGCGGCCCTAGCGGGGGGGGGAATGAGCAGTTCTTC.

The chain combines TRBV19 with TRBJ2-1; TRBD2 matches at 13 bases. V trimming: 7 bases; J trimming: 8 bases; junction bases outside the gene matches: 5. This CDR3 has 14 residues. Looked up from germline, CDR1 is LNHDA and CDR2 is SQIVND (reference sequence). CDR3 residues: CASMGLAGFDEQFF. The CDR3 DNA follows: TGTGCCAGTATGGGACTAGCGGGATTCGATGAGCAGTTCTTC.

J is TRBJ1-4 and V is TRBV28; 7 bases agree with TRBD1. The CDR3 has 15 residues. After removal of 6 bases from V and 3 bases from J, the junction contained 7 bases not matched to a gene. Germline assignment: CDR1 MDHEN and CDR2 SYDVKM. For the CDR3, the DNA is TGTGCCAGCAGGACCCAGGGGGGCCCTAATGAAAAACTGTTTTTT. It yields the protein CASRTQGGPNEKLFF.

The chain joins TRBV9 to TRBJ2-7; 9 bases line up with TRBD2. The CDR3 has 13 residues. With 4 bases clipped from V and 4 bases from J, the junction kept 3 bases outside the gene matches. CDR1 SGDLS and CDR2 YYNGEE come from the germline V gene. The CDR3 DNA follows: TGTGCCAGCAGCCTGGGACTAGCTTACGAGCAGTACTTC. Amino acids: CASSLGLAYEQYF.

Notes on this clone: Different DNA sequences within this sample yield the same CDR3. The genes are TRBV2 and TRBJ2-7; D is possibly TRBD2 (5 bases). V was shortened by 4 bases and J by 5 bases, with 6 bases between the two germline ends. Germline-derived CDR1 and CDR2 are SNHLY and FYNNEI. The length of the CDR3 is 11 residues. The CDR3 is CASSARDEQYF. The CDR3 DNA is TGTGCCAGCAGTGCGAGGGACGAGCAGTACTTC.

This chain connects TRBV30 to TRBJ2-7, with no clear D. The CDR3 covers 14 residues. Germline lookup yields CDR1 GTSNPN and CDR2 SVGIG (reference sequence). V lost 5 bases, J lost 2 bases, and 16 bases lay in between. The CDR3 bases are TGTGCCTGGGGTATGGCGCGAGGAGCCTACGAGCAGTACTTC. Amino acid sequence: CAWGMARGAYEQYF.

The genes are TRBV28 and TRBJ2-7, with 9 positions matching TRBD1. Germline CDR1 is MDHEN and CDR2 is SYDVKM. The CDR3 is 14 amino acids. V was pared by 6 bases and J by 3 bases, with 6 bases of the junction left unmatched. The CDR3 loop reads CASRQPGQGYEQYF. DNA of the CDR3: TGTGCCAGCAGGCAACCGGGACAGGGCTACGAGCAGTACTTC.

V usage is TRBV5-6 and J usage is TRBJ1-1, with 8 bases that match TRBD1. This CDR3 contains 15 residues. CDR1 and CDR2 from the germline V gene are SGHDT and YYEEEE. Trimming took 4 bases from V and 4 from J; bases not matched to a gene: 9. DNA for the CDR3: TGTGCCAGCAGCCCCACAGGGGGGTTCGCCACTGAAGCTTTCTTT. It translates to CASSPTGGFATEAFF.

This rearrangement joins TRBV28 to TRBJ2-7; TRBD2 matches at 9 bases. The CDR3 has 14 amino acids. Germline V gene sequence: CDR1 MDHEN, CDR2 SYDVKM. The junction had 9 bases not matched to a gene; V was cut back by 11 bases and J by 1 base. The CDR3: CAAVASGKSYEQYF. The CDR3 DNA sequence: TGTGCCGCAGTAGCTAGCGGGAAATCCTACGAGCAGTACTTC.

The rearrangement joins TRBV25-1 to TRBJ1-1, with 11 nucleotides matching TRBD1. The CDR3 loop spans 14 amino acids. V shed 5 bases and J 5 bases; nucleotides not matched to a gene: 4. Germline-derived CDR1 and CDR2 are MGHDK and SYGVNS. CDR3 protein: CASSWTGGRTEAFF. In DNA, the CDR3 is TGTGCCAGCAGTTGGACAGGGGGCAGAACTGAAGCTTTCTTT.

The chain links TRBV27 to TRBJ2-3; D may be TRBD2 (6 bases). The V and J ends lost 3 bases and 2 bases respectively, with 18 bases between them. The CDR3 totals 17 residues. Germline V gene data show CDR1 as MNHEY and CDR2 as SMNVEV (reference sequence). The CDR3: CASSFIGGVRDTDTQYF. In DNA form, the CDR3 reads TGTGCCAGCAGTTTTATCGGGGGAGTGCGAGACACAGATACGCAGTATTTT.

The chain has TRBV20-1 and TRBJ2-7; no clear D gene. This CDR3 has 11 amino acids. V was trimmed by 5 bases and J by 4 bases, leaving 9 bases between them. Germline V gene sequence: CDR1 DFQATT, CDR2 SNEGSKA (reference sequence). CDR3 DNA sequence: TGCAGTGCTGCGACTGGATACGAGCAGTACTTC. As protein: CSAATGYEQYF.

The J gene is TRBJ1-2, the V gene TRBV4-1, with D possibly TRBD1 on 6 matching bases. Germline V gene sequence: CDR1 MGHRA, CDR2 YSYEKL. CDR3 size: 16 residues. V lost 4 bases and J 5 bases, leaving 20 bases between the germline ends. In nucleotides, the CDR3 is TGCGCCAGCAGCCTAGGGGCAGGGGAGCCACTATATGGCTACACCTTC. This sequence encodes CASSLGAGEPLYGYTF.

The chain uses TRBV28 and TRBJ1-2, with D perhaps matching TRBD1 (5 bases). The V gene's germline CDR1 is MDHEN and CDR2 SYDVKM. This CDR3 is built from 13 residues. Trimming took 6 bases from V and 3 from J, leaving 11 bases between them. DNA for the CDR3: TGTGCCAGCAGCGAACAGGTCTACTATGGCTACACCTTC. It yields the protein CASSEQVYYGYTF.

Here the CDR3 DNA reads TGTGCCTGGAGTAAGGGACAGAATAATTCACCCCTCCACTTT. Translated: CAWSKGQNNSPLHF. The J gene is TRBJ1-6, the V gene TRBV30; 7 bases align to TRBD1. With 2 bases clipped from V and 5 bases from J, the junction kept 3 bases outside the gene matches. The CDR3 runs 14 residues. Germline CDR1 reads GTSNPN; CDR2 reads SVGIG (reference sequence).

The table lists this clone with a count of one. V and J are TRBV20-1 and TRBJ2-7; no definite D call. The CDR3 length is 11 residues. Trimming left V 2 bases short and J 6 bases short, with 8 bases between. Germline V CDR1 and CDR2: DFQATT, SNEGSKA (reference sequence). CDR3 residues: CSARLSSEQYF. CDR3 coding DNA: TGCAGTGCTAGATTGAGTAGCGAGCAGTACTTC.

The rearrangement uses TRBV3-1 (or the pseudogene TRBV3-2) and TRBJ2-5; D is possibly TRBD2 (6 bases). The length of the CDR3 is 13 residues. V gave up 6 bases and J gave up 5 bases, with 13 bases separating them. The germline V gene encodes CDR1 LGHDT and CDR2 YNNKEL (reference sequence). CDR3 sequence: CASRLTSTETQYF. In nucleotides, the CDR3 is TGTGCCAGCAGGCTTACTAGCACCGAGACCCAGTACTTC.

The V gene is TRBV10-3, the J gene TRBJ2-7, with 12 bases aligning to TRBD2. Germline assignment: CDR1 ENHRY and CDR2 SYGVKD. The CDR3 length is 15 residues. V lost 0 bases, J lost 5 bases, and 2 bases stayed unmatched. The CDR3 loop is CAISESLAGGHEQYF. In nucleotides, the CDR3 is TGTGCCATCAGTGAGTCACTAGCGGGAGGTCACGAGCAGTACTTC.

Remarks on this clone: Other DNA sequences in this sample translate to the same CDR3. This chain links TRBV5-1 with TRBJ2-5, with unresolved D. The CDR3 runs 14 residues. Germline CDR1 and CDR2: SGHRS and YFSETQ. V dropped 0 bases and J dropped 4 bases, with 10 bases sitting between them. The CDR3 DNA reads TGCGCCAGCAGCTTGGTTCCAGGCAGAGAGACCCAGTACTTC. Its translation is CASSLVPGRETQYF.

This clone was recorded only once. The V gene is TRBV4-1, the J gene TRBJ1-2, with unresolved D. CDR1 is MGHRA and CDR2 is YSYEKL in the germline V gene. The CDR3 consists of 12 residues. V lost 4 bases and J 4 bases, leaving 7 bases between the germline ends. This CDR3 is CASSPRGYGYTF. The CDR3 DNA sequence: TGCGCCAGCAGCCCCCGAGGCTATGGCTACACCTTC.

V gene TRBV19 combines with J gene TRBJ1-2, with TRBD1 matching over 8 bases. Unmatched junction bases numbered 6, after V lost 5 bases and J lost 7 bases. This CDR3 region has 13 residues. The germline V gene has CDR1 LNHDA and CDR2 SQIVND (reference sequence). The CDR3, as DNA: TGTGCCAGTAGTCGACAGGGGAGCTCTGGCTACACCTTC. Translated: CASSRQGSSGYTF.

This chain connects TRBV7-3 to TRBJ2-3; 11 bases agree with TRBD2. Germline values: CDR1 SGHTA, CDR2 FQGTGA. The CDR3 covers 12 residues. J lost 14 bases, V lost 4 bases, and 5 bases had no gene match. The CDR3 coding sequence is TGTGCCAGCAGCTCACTAGCGGGAGTTTTGTATTTT. It specifies CASSSLAGVLYF.

The CDR3 reads CASTLRGALGAEAFF. CDR3 nucleotides: TGTGCCAGCACTTTAAGGGGCGCGTTGGGGGCCGAAGCTTTCTTT. The V and J genes are TRBV13 and TRBJ1-1; tentatively, D is TRBD1 (6 bases). The V end was cut by 7 bases, the J end by 8 bases, with 23 bases between. The CDR3 sequence is 15 residues long. In germline, CDR1 is PRHDT, CDR2 FYEKMQ (reference sequence).